Below are 15 T cell receptor beta chains sequenced from a single sample in a study of blood T cell repertoires in COVID-19. TCRdb's copy holds only in-frame clones and misses some; the assay was immunoSEQ multiplex PCR. The sample includes over 30,000 clones, about 88% of them seen just once. Sequences were obtained from peripheral blood. The receptors were sampled from a woman aged 80 or over with active or convalescent COVID-19.

The chain links TRBV3-1 (or the pseudogene TRBV3-2) to TRBJ2-5, with unresolved D. CDR1 is LGHDT, CDR2 YNNKEL, per germline (reference sequence). Trimming took 4 bases from V and 1 from J, leaving 13 bases between them. This CDR3 contains 15 residues. The CDR3 DNA reads TGTGCCAGCAGCCTTAGACTTACATCCCAAGAGACCCAGTACTTC. Its translation: CASSLRLTSQETQYF.

V and J are TRBV28 and TRBJ1-2, with D possibly TRBD1 on 5 matching bases. The germline CDR1 and CDR2 sequences are MDHEN and SYDVKM. V was shortened by 3 bases and J by 0 bases, with 5 bases between the two germline ends. The length of the CDR3 is 13 residues. CDR3 DNA sequence: TGTGCCAGCAGTTTGGACACTAACTATGGCTACACCTTC. Protein sequence: CASSLDTNYGYTF.

The rearrangement uses TRBV2 and TRBJ2-5; unclear D gene. CDR1 is SNHLY, CDR2 FYNNEI, per germline. With 6 bases removed from V and 2 bases from J, the gap between germline ends came to 7 bases. This CDR3 region has 12 residues. Here the CDR3 reads CASRAEQETQYF. The CDR3 coding sequence is TGTGCCAGCAGGGCGGAACAAGAGACCCAGTACTTC.

The chain combines TRBV7-3 with TRBJ2-3; 9 nucleotides line up with TRBD1. V dropped 5 bases and J dropped 5; count of bases not matched to a gene: 5. From germline, CDR1 is SGHTA and CDR2 FQGTGA. The CDR3 consists of 14 residues. The CDR3 spells CASSQGTGLDTQYF. The CDR3 DNA reads as TGTGCCAGCAGCCAAGGGACAGGGCTAGATACGCAGTATTTT. Together with reference TRBV7-3 and TRBJ2-3, the CDR3 gives the full variable domain: GAGVSQTPSNKVTEKGKYVELRCDPISGHTALYWYRQSLGQGPEFLIYFQGTGAADDSGLPNDRFFAVRPEGSVSTLKIQRTERGDSAVYLCASSQGTGLDTQYFGPGTRLTVL.

This clone has a single count. This sequence joins TRBV13 and TRBJ1-1; possibly TRBD1 for D (5 bases). The germline V gene has CDR1 PRHDT and CDR2 FYEKMQ (reference sequence). The CDR3 has 13 amino acids. Trimming took off 5 bases at V and 6 bases at J, with 13 bases between the two ends. The CDR3: CASSTGVGAEAFF. The CDR3 nucleotides are TGTGCCAGCAGCACGGGGGTGGGGGCTGAAGCTTTCTTT.

The chain has TRBV10-3 and TRBJ1-5, with 10 bases aligning to TRBD1. CDR1 and CDR2 from the germline V gene are ENHRY and SYGVKD. The CDR3 spans 14 residues. V trimming: 10 bases; J trimming: 4 bases; junction bases outside the gene matches: 7. CDR3 sequence reads: CATDRGLGNQPQHF. CDR3 nucleotide sequence: TGTGCCACTGACAGGGGGCTGGGGAATCAGCCCCAGCATTTT.

This clone was counted a single time. CDR3 bases: TGCGCCAGCAGCTTTGGGGGAGGGTCGTCCAAAAACATTCAGTACTTC. It encodes CASSFGGGSSKNIQYF. V gene TRBV5-1 combines with J gene TRBJ2-4; TRBD2 matches 7 bases. The V segment lost 2 bases and the J segment 2 bases; nucleotides outside the gene matches: 7. Germline CDR1 SGHRS, CDR2 YFSETQ. The length of the CDR3 is 16 residues.

The V and J genes are TRBV1 and TRBJ2-5; the table's D call, TRBD2, has no DNA check behind it. TRBV1 corresponds to a pseudogene. This CDR3 has 13 residues. For the CDR3, the DNA is TGCACCAGCAGCCAAATTAGCCTGGAGACCCAGTACTTC. Residues: CTSSQISLETQYF.

The chain has TRBV30 and TRBJ1-1; TRBD1 is a possible D gene (6 bases). Trimming pared 1 base from V and 8 bases from J, leaving 11 bases between. The germline V gene has CDR1 GTSNPN and CDR2 SVGIG (reference sequence). The CDR3 is made up of 12 amino acids. CDR3 sequence (DNA): TGTGCCTGGAGTGACTCCACAGGGGAAGCTTTCTTT. The encoded protein is CAWSDSTGEAFF.

A few counts support this clone. One end of the junction does not line up with germline, which may come from a read error. This chain connects TRBV7-8 to TRBJ2-2; TRBD2 might be the D (5 bases). This CDR3 comprises 16 residues. Germline V gene data show CDR1 as SGHVS and CDR2 as FQNEAQ. The CDR3 sequence is CASTLIAGGNTGELFF. The CDR3 DNA follows: TGTGCCAGCACCTTAATAGCTGGAGGGAACACCGGGGAGCTGTTTTTT.

This clone was found once. The rearrangement uses TRBV18 and TRBJ1-4; D is undetermined. Germline V gene lookup returns CDR1 KGHSH and CDR2 LQKENI. V was pared by 3 bases and J by 5 bases, with 13 bases between. The CDR3 length is 15 residues. The CDR3 nucleotides read TGTGCCAGCTCACCGACGACGGCGGAAAATGAAAAACTGTTTTTT. The encoded protein is CASSPTTAENEKLFF.

The chain uses TRBV2 and TRBJ2-7; D may be TRBD1 (6 bases). V lost 4 bases and J lost 2, with 15 bases in between. The CDR3 length is 15 residues. The germline V gene encodes CDR1 SNHLY and CDR2 FYNNEI. This chain's CDR3 is CASSVIGGPTYEQYF. As DNA, the CDR3 is TGTGCCAGCAGTGTAATTGGGGGCCCTACCTACGAGCAGTACTTC.

The chain carries TRBV14 and TRBJ1-1, with 7 bases that match TRBD1. Germline CDR1 is SGHDN and CDR2 is FVKESK. There are 16 residues in the CDR3. With V trimmed by 0 bases and J by 0 bases, 4 bases remained unmatched. The CDR3 sequence: CASSQEKGALNTEAFF. CDR3 nucleotide sequence: TGTGCCAGCAGCCAAGAGAAGGGGGCTCTGAACACTGAAGCTTTCTTT.

The chain combines TRBV27 with TRBJ1-2; possible D gene TRBD1, 6 bases. The germline CDR1 and CDR2 sequences are MNHEY and SMNVEV (reference sequence). The CDR3 runs to 14 residues. Trimming cost V 5 bases and J 1 base, with 11 bases left between them. CDR3 nucleotides: TGTGCCAGCAGTATAAACAGGGTTAACTATGGCTACACCTTC. Translating it yields CASSINRVNYGYTF.

The chain combines TRBV6-5 with TRBJ2-3; TRBD1 aligns across 10 bases. Trimming removed 0 bases from V and 4 bases from J; junction bases left unmatched: 1. From germline, CDR1 is MNHEY and CDR2 SVGAGI. This CDR3 is built from 15 residues. The CDR3 DNA follows: TGTGCCAGCAGTTACTCGACAGGGGGCGCAGATACGCAGTATTTT. Residues: CASSYSTGGADTQYF.